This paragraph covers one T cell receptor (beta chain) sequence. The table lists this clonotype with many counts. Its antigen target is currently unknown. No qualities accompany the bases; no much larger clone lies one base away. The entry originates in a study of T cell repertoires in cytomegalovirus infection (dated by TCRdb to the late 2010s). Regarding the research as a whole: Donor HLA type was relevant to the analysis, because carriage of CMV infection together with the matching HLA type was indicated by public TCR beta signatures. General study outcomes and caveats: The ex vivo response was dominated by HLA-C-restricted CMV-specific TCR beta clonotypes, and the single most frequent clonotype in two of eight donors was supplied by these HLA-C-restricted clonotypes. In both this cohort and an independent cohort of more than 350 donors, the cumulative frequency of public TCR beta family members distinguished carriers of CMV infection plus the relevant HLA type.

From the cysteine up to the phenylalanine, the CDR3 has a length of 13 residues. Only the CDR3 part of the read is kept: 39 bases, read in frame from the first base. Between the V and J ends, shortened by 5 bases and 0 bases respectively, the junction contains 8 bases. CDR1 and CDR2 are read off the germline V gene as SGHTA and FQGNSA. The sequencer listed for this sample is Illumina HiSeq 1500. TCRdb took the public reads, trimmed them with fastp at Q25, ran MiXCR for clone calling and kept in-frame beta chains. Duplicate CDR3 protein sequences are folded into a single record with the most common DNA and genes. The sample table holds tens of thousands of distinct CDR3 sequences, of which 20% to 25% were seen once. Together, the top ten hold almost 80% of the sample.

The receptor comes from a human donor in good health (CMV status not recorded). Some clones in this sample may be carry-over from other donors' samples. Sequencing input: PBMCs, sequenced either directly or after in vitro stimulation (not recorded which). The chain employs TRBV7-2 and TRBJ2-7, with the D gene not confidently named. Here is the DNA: TGTGCCAGCAGCCGAACCGACTCCTACGAGCAGTACTTC. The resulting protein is CASSRTDSYEQYF. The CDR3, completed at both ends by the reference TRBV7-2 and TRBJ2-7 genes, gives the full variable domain GAGVSQSPSNKVTEKGKDVELRCDPISGHTALYWYRQSLGQGLEFLIYFQGNSAPDKSGLPSDRFSAERTGGSVSTLTIQRTQQEDSAVYLCASSRTDSYEQYFGPGTRLTVT.